This T cell receptor (beta chain) is from a study of beta chain features in type 1 diabetes. Study-wide findings and caveats: TCRB repertoires of naive, central memory and Treg cells appeared more similar among patients than among healthy donors. Across all four CD4+ subsets, people with type 1 diabetes showed modestly shorter TCRB CDR3s.

This clone was recorded a few times. Its specificity is unknown. The V end lost 5 bases, the J end lost 0 bases, and 14 bases lay between the germline ends. The CDR3 totals 17 residues. The V gene's germline CDR1 is SEHNR and CDR2 FQNEAQ (reference sequence). Expressed TCRB transcripts were sequenced because the isolated RNA had all been reverse transcribed beforehand. The protocol was immunoSEQ multiplex PCR, while the TCRdb copy is restricted to in-frame clones and leaves out a portion. The sample includes approximately 250,000 clones, 11% of them seen just once. The specimen was naive CD4+ T cells from blood. The chain joins TRBV7-9 to TRBJ1-6, with TRBD1 as a possible D gene (5 bases). This receptor was identified in a man aged 25-45 years with type 1 diabetes. As DNA, the CDR3 is TGTGCCAGCAGCCCGACAAAAGGGGACTCCTATAATTCACCCCTCCACTTT. The encoded protein is CASSPTKGDSYNSPLHF. The complete variable domain, with remaining parts taken from reference TRBV7-9 and TRBJ1-6, reads DTGVSQNPRHKITKRGQNVTFRCDPISEHNRLYWYRQTLGQGPEFLTYFQNEAQLEKSRLLSDRFSAERPKGSFSTLEIQRTEQGDSAMYLCASSPTKGDSYNSPLHFGNGTRLTVT.